In this sample, the clone carrying this T cell receptor beta chain turned up once. Its antigen is not identified. This entry comes from a study of post-analysis software for immune sequencing data. On the study more broadly: Patients had relapsing-remitting, secondary progressive or progressive-relapsing multiple sclerosis; some lacked subtype.

Germline assignment: CDR1 SGHRS and CDR2 YFSETQ. This CDR3 spans 15 amino acids. Deletions cut 2 bases from V and 4 bases from J, with 14 bases between. Incorporated into the TCR beta cDNA libraries were unique molecular identifiers, which served to reduce PCR and sequencing biases. MiXCR, run by TCRdb on the PCR reads, gives a single entry per CDR3 protein. The sample shows hundreds of thousands of distinct CDR3 sequences, roughly three fifths of them seen only once. Study observations and caveats: Samples made in the same batch grouped tightly together by F measure. Normalized Chao1 diversity was significantly lower in multiple sclerosis patients than in controls. Compared with controls, patients had more of 4 or 5 TRBV segments, including TRBV5-6, TRBV5-1 and TRBV20-1.

The TCR originated in a girl aged 2 to 10 with multiple sclerosis. The sequenced material came from blood. The gene calls are TRBV5-1 and TRBJ2-3; D is tentatively TRBD1 or TRBD2 (6 bases each). The CDR3 reads CASSFSTGGADTQYF. The CDR3 DNA follows: TGCGCCAGCAGCTTTTCTACCGGGGGCGCAGATACGCAGTATTTT.